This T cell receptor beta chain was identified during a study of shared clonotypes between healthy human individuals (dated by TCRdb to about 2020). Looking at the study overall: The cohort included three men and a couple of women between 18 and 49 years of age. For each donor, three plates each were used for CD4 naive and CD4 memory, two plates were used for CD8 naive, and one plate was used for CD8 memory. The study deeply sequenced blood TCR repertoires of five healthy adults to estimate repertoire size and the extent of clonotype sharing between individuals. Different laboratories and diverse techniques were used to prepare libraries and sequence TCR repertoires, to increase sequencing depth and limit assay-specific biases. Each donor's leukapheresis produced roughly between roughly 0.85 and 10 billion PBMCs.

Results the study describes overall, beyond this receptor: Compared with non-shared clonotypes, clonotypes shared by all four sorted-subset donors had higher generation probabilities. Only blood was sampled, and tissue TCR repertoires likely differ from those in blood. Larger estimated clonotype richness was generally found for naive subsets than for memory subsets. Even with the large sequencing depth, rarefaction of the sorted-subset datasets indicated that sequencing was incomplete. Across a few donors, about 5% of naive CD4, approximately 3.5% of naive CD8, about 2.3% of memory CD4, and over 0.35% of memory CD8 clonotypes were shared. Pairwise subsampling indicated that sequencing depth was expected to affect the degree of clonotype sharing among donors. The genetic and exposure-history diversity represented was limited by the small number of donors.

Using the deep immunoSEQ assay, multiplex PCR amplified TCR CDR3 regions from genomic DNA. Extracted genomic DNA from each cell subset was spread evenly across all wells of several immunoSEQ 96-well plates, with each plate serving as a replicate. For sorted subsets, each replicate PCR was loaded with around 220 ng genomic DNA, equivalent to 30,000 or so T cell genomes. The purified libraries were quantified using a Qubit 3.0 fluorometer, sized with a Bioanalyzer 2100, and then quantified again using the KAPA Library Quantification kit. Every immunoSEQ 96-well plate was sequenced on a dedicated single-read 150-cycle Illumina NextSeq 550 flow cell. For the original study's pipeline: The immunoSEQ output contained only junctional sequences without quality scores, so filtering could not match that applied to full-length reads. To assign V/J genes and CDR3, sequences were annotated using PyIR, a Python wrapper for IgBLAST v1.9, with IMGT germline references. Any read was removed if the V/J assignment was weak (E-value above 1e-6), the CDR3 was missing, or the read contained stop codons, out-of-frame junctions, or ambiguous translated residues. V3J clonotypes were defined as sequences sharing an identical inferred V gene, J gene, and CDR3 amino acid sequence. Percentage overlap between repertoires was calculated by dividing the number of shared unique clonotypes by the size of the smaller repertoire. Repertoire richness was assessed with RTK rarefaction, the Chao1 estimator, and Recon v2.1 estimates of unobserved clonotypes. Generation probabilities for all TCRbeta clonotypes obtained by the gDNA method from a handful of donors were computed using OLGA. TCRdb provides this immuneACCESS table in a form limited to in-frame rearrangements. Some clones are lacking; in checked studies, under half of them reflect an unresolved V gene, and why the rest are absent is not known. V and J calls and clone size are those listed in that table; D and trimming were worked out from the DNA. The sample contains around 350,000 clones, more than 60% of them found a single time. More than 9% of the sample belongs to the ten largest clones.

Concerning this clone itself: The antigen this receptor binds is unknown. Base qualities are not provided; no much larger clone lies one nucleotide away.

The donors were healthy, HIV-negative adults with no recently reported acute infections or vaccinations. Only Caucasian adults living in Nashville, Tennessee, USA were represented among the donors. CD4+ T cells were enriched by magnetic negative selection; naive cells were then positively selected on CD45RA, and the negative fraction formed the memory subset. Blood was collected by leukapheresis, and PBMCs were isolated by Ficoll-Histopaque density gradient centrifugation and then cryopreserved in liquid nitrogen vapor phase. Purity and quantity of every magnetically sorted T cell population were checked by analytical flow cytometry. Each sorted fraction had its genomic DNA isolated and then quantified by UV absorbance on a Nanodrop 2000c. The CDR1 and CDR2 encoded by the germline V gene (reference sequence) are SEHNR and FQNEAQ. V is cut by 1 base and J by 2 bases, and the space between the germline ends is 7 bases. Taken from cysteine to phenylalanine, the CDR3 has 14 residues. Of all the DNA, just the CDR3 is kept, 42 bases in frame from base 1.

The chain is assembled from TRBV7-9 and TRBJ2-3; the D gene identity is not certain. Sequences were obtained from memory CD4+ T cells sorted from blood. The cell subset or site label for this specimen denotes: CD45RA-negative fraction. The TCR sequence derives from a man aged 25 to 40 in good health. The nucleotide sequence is TGTGCCAGCAGCTTAGAACAGCCCACAGATACGCAGTATTTT. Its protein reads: CASSLEQPTDTQYF. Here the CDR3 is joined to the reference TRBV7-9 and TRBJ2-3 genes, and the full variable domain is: DTGVSQNPRHKITKRGQNVTFRCDPISEHNRLYWYRQTLGQGPEFLTYFQNEAQLEKSRLLSDRFSAERPKGSFSTLEIQRTEQGDSAMYLCASSLEQPTDTQYFGPGTRLTVL.